Here is one T cell receptor (beta chain) with its context. This entry is derived from a study of blood T cell repertoires in COVID-19. Germline CDR1 reads SGHRS; CDR2 reads YFSETQ. CDR3 size: 13 residues. Losses at the gene ends were 0 bases for V and 8 bases for J; bases not matched to a gene: 0. TCRdb keeps only in-frame clones here, not all; method: immunoSEQ multiplex PCR. The repertoire holds tens of thousands of clones, 88% seen once, with about 21% in the top ten. The material sequenced was peripheral blood. This chain connects TRBV5-1 to TRBJ1-4; 8 bases align to TRBD1. The sequence was collected from a human donor in a cohort sampled during active COVID-19. The CDR3 DNA reads as TGCGCCAGCAGCTTGGGACAGGGGGAAAAACTGTTTTTT. Translation gives CASSLGQGEKLFF. The full variable domain, in which reference TRBV5-1 and TRBJ1-4 provide the parts outside the CDR3, is KAGVTQTPRYLIKTRGQQVTLSCSPISGHRSVSWYQQTPGQGLQFLFEYFSETQRNKGNFPGRFSGRQFSNSRSEMNVSTLELGDSALYLCASSLGQGEKLFFGSGTQLSVL.